A single sample is the source of the 7 T cell receptor beta chains below, sequenced in a study of blood T cell repertoires in COVID-19. Clones were read by immunoSEQ multiplex PCR, and TCRdb kept only the in-frame ones, dropping some. The table has around 310,000 clones, approximately 91% seen once. The sample comprised peripheral blood. The receptors stem from a woman aged 55-70 years with acute or convalescent COVID-19.

The V call is TRBV6-2 or TRBV6-3, the J call TRBJ2-3, with TRBD2 matching over 8 bases. This CDR3 contains 15 residues. Unmatched junction bases numbered 7, after V lost 5 bases and J lost 3 bases. Germline V gene data show CDR1 as MNHEY and CDR2 as SVGEGT. CDR3 in amino acids: CASSQGGGPTDTQYF. The CDR3 DNA sequence: TGTGCCAGCAGTCAAGGCGGGGGGCCGACAGATACGCAGTATTTT.

V usage is TRBV6-5 and J usage is TRBJ2-2, with a possible D match to TRBD1 (6 bases). The germline V and J ends were trimmed by 6 bases and 7 bases, with 18 bases remaining between them. CDR1 and CDR2 from the germline V gene are MNHEY and SVGAGI. The CDR3 is made up of 15 amino acids. The CDR3 protein is CASRKQGFVVGELFF. In DNA form, the CDR3 reads TGTGCCAGCAGGAAACAGGGATTTGTAGTCGGGGAGCTGTTTTTT.

V usage is TRBV7-9 and J usage is TRBJ1-1; D not resolved. Germline loops: CDR1 SEHNR, CDR2 FQNEAQ (reference sequence). Trimming removed 2 bases from V and 11 bases from J, with 18 bases in between. The CDR3 runs to 14 residues. CDR3 DNA sequence: TGTGCCAGCAGCTTAAACGGAGAGCCGGTGCTCGCTTTCTTT. This encodes CASSLNGEPVLAFF.

This clone came up once. CDR3 sequence (DNA): TGTGCCACCAGCCCCGGGGAGGTTTCACCCCTCCACTTT. Residues: CATSPGEVSPLHF. The chain has TRBV24-1 and TRBJ1-6; D not certain. This CDR3 is 13 amino acids long. Per germline, CDR1 KGHDR and CDR2 SFDVKD. V shed 7 bases and J shed 9 bases, with 12 bases lying between them.

The rearrangement links TRBV20-1 to TRBJ2-1; 11 bases match TRBD2. V gave up 3 bases and J gave up 9 bases; unmatched junction bases: 7. Germline CDR1 is DFQATT and CDR2 is SNEGSKA (reference sequence). The CDR3 runs to 14 residues. In DNA form, the CDR3 reads TGCAGTGCTAGTTTCAGACTAGCGGGGACTGAGCAGTTCTTC. Encoded protein: CSASFRLAGTEQFF.

The V call is TRBV19, the J call TRBJ2-2; no clear D. The V end lost 4 bases, the J end lost 1 base, and 13 bases lay between the germline ends. This CDR3 is 16 amino acids long. Germline V gives CDR1 LNHDA, CDR2 SQIVND (reference sequence). The CDR3 sequence is CASSTLGSGNTGELFF. In nucleotides, the CDR3 is TGTGCCAGTAGTACACTCGGGTCGGGGAACACCGGGGAGCTGTTTTTT.

This clone appeared a few times. The gene calls are TRBV7-2 and TRBJ1-1; D might be TRBD1 (5 bases). Per germline, CDR1 SGHTA and CDR2 FQGNSA. V was trimmed by 4 bases and J by 0 bases, leaving 6 bases between them. The CDR3 has 13 amino acids. The chain's CDR3 is CASSSTVNTEAFF. The CDR3 DNA is TGTGCCAGCAGCTCGACAGTGAACACTGAAGCTTTCTTT.